These 16 T cell receptor beta chains originate from one sample sequenced in a study of shared clonotypes between healthy human individuals. Naive CD8 populations comprised CD45RO-negative cells positively selected for CCR7, excluding terminally differentiated effector memory CD45RA+ cells. Sequencing used immunoSEQ multiplex PCR; TCRdb keeps in-frame clones, though not all of them. The sample shows approximately 2,000,000 clones, 93% of them seen only once. The sequencing sample was made of naive CD8+ T cells from PBMCs. All receptors come from a young man in good health. Some clones in this sample may be carry-over from other donors' samples.

The chain has TRBV11-3 and TRBJ2-7, with 9 bases matching TRBD2. The germline V gene has CDR1 SGHNT and CDR2 YENEEA. Trimming cost V 5 bases and J 7 bases; bases outside gene matches: 12. The CDR3 loop spans 15 amino acids. Here the CDR3 reads CASSPRVAGVREQYF. The CDR3 bases are TGTGCCAGCAGCCCCAGAGTAGCGGGAGTACGGGAGCAGTACTTC. The variable domain in full, completed from reference TRBV11-3 and TRBJ2-7, reads EAGVVQSPRYKIIEKKQPVAFWCNPISGHNTLYWYLQNLGQGPELLIRYENEEAVDDSQLPKDRFSAERLKGVDSTLKIQPAELGDSAVYLCASSPRVAGVREQYFGPGTRLTVT.

This chain uses TRBV25-1 with TRBJ1-6, with D maybe TRBD1 (5 bases). The germline V gene encodes CDR1 MGHDK and CDR2 SYGVNS. The CDR3 consists of 14 residues. Trimming took off 3 bases at V and 7 bases at J, with 10 bases between the two ends. CDR3 sequence: CASSELKGNSPLHF. CDR3 DNA: TGTGCCAGCAGTGAGCTCAAGGGGAATTCACCCCTCCACTTT. The full variable domain, in which reference TRBV25-1 and TRBJ1-6 provide the parts outside the CDR3, is EADIYQTPRYLVIGTGKKITLECSQTMGHDKMYWYQQDPGMELHLIHYSYGVNSTEKGDLSSESTVSRIRTEHFPLTLESARPSHTSQYLCASSELKGNSPLHFGNGTRLTVT.

The CDR3 nucleotides read TGTGCCAGCAGTCCACTAGACAGGGGGCGCGATGAGCAGTTCTTC. Protein sequence: CASSPLDRGRDEQFF. J is TRBJ2-1 and V is TRBV6-1; the match to TRBD1 covers 10 bases. The CDR3 is made up of 15 amino acids. Per the germline V gene, CDR1 is MNHNS and CDR2 is SASEGT. The junction had 9 bases not matched to a gene; V was cut back by 5 bases and J by 8 bases.

The V and J genes are TRBV2 and TRBJ1-2; D possibly corresponds to TRBD1 (5 bases). CDR3 length: 12 amino acids. Trimming cost V 3 bases and J 6 bases, with 8 bases left between them. Germline V gives CDR1 SNHLY, CDR2 FYNNEI. The CDR3 DNA reads as TGTGCCAGCAGTGATAAGGGGAATGGCTACACCTTC. It is translated as CASSDKGNGYTF.

This rearrangement joins TRBV27 to TRBJ2-7; weak D call: TRBD2 (5 bases). V gave up 2 bases and J gave up 2 bases, with 16 bases separating them. The germline CDR1 and CDR2 sequences are MNHEY and SMNVEV (reference sequence). CDR3 size: 16 residues. CDR3 amino acids: CASSLSRTLGAYEQYF. CDR3 nucleotides: TGTGCCAGCAGTTTAAGTAGGACTCTCGGGGCCTACGAGCAGTACTTC.

The V and J genes are TRBV11-2 and TRBJ2-7; D is undetermined. Germline-derived CDR1 and CDR2 are SGHAT and FQNNGV. The CDR3 length is 14 residues. Trimming removed 5 bases from V and 1 base from J, with 12 bases in between. CDR3 coding DNA: TGTGCCAGCAGCCCTGTGGCAGGTTCCTACGAGCAGTACTTC. Translating it yields CASSPVAGSYEQYF.

The chain uses TRBV10-3 and TRBJ2-7; D may be TRBD2 (5 bases). V was clipped by 2 bases and J by 2 bases, with 7 bases between them. The CDR3 runs 13 residues. The germline V gene has CDR1 ENHRY and CDR2 SYGVKD. The CDR3 nucleotides read TGTGCCATCAGTGAGCCGGAGGCCTACGAGCAGTACTTC. Translating it yields CAISEPEAYEQYF.

The table lists this clone with a few counts. This chain joins TRBV10-3 and TRBJ1-3; no clear D gene. The V gene's germline CDR1 is ENHRY and CDR2 SYGVKD. The CDR3 is 16 amino acids. Trimming took 0 bases from V and 0 from J, leaving 9 bases between them. CDR3 in amino acids: CAISESWESSGNTIYF. In DNA, the CDR3 is TGTGCCATCAGTGAGTCTTGGGAGAGCTCTGGAAACACCATATATTTT.

The V and J genes are TRBV5-1 and TRBJ2-1; no reliable D call. Trimming shortened V by 5 bases and J by 10 bases, and 25 bases separated the two germline ends. Germline V gives CDR1 SGHRS, CDR2 YFSETQ. The CDR3 covers 16 residues. This CDR3 is CASRGLGSSALSEQFF. CDR3 in DNA: TGCGCCAGCAGGGGTTTAGGCTCCTCGGCCTTGAGCGAGCAGTTCTTC.

Worth noting for this clone: Different DNA sequences within this sample yield the same CDR3. The chain carries TRBV11-2 and TRBJ2-1, with D unresolved. CDR1 SGHAT and CDR2 FQNNGV come from the germline V gene. The CDR3 loop spans 12 amino acids. Trimming took 3 bases from V and 6 from J, leaving 6 bases between them. In DNA, the CDR3 is TGTGCCAGCAGCTTGACGGGCAATGAGCAGTTCTTC. As protein: CASSLTGNEQFF.

This chain's CDR3 is CASSPVRGITEAFF. The CDR3 DNA sequence: TGTGCCAGCAGCCCCGTTAGAGGTATTACTGAAGCTTTCTTT. The V gene is TRBV7-2, the J gene TRBJ1-1; D remains unclear. Germline CDR1 reads SGHTA; CDR2 reads FQGNSA. This CDR3 region has 14 residues. V dropped 5 bases and J dropped 5 bases, with 15 bases sitting between them.

The genes are TRBV5-1 and TRBJ2-2, with D perhaps matching TRBD1 or TRBD2 (6 bases each). V was shortened by 0 bases and J by 5 bases, with 11 bases between the two germline ends. The CDR3 has 15 residues. Per the germline V gene, CDR1 is SGHRS and CDR2 is YFSETQ. CDR3 nucleotide sequence: TGCGCCAGCAGCTTGGAAGGGGGGCGGACCGGGGAGCTGTTTTTT. This codes for CASSLEGGRTGELFF.

As to this clone: Other DNA sequences from this sample encode an identical CDR3 as well. The rearrangement uses TRBV29-1 and TRBJ2-7; D remains unclear. Trimming shortened V by 1 base and J by 2 bases, and 6 bases separated the two germline ends. The CDR3 has 12 amino acids. Germline-derived CDR1 and CDR2 are SQVTM and ANQGSEA. This CDR3 is CSVEVRAYEQYF. The CDR3 nucleotides read TGCAGCGTTGAAGTCCGGGCCTACGAGCAGTACTTC.

V gene TRBV14 combines with J gene TRBJ2-2; possible D gene TRBD1, 6 bases. The CDR3 is made up of 18 amino acids. V was trimmed by 0 bases and J by 3 bases, leaving 17 bases between them. From germline, CDR1 is SGHDN and CDR2 FVKESK. Here the CDR3 DNA reads TGTGCCAGCAGCCAAGACTTCCGGGACATCATCGACACCGGGGAGCTGTTTTTT. It is translated as CASSQDFRDIIDTGELFF.

Concerning this clone itself: A read error may account for a junction end that differs from germline. The gene calls are TRBV27 and TRBJ2-7; TRBD2 aligns across 8 bases. Germline lookup yields CDR1 MNHEY and CDR2 SMNVEV (reference sequence). This CDR3 has 12 residues. CDR3 sequence (DNA): TGTGCCAGCAGTTTAGCGGGGGGCGTTAGGAACTTC. Amino acids: CASSLAGGVRNF.

CDR3 sequence reads: CASSGTEAFF. CDR3 coding DNA: TGTGCCAGCAGTGGAACTGAAGCTTTCTTT. The rearrangement uses TRBV2 and TRBJ1-1, with D uncertain. In germline, CDR1 is SNHLY, CDR2 FYNNEI. V shed 4 bases and J shed 5 bases, with 2 bases lying between them. The CDR3 consists of 10 residues.